The 5 T cell receptor beta chains presented below share a single source sample, sequenced in a study of CD8+ T cells in alopecia areata. Extracted RNA was reverse transcribed into cDNA, the sequencing template. This table comes from immunoSEQ multiplex PCR, and its TCRdb copy is limited to in-frame clones, with some not included. The sample contains about 210,000 clones, under 60% of which appear only once. Treatment defined: oral pan-JAK inhibitor, 5-10 mg twice daily. Material: CD4+ T cells sorted from blood, obtained at week 4, from a patient treated with tofacitinib. The source of these receptors is a human donor with alopecia areata.

The rearrangement links TRBV4-3 to TRBJ1-2, with 7 positions matching TRBD1. This CDR3 region has 17 residues. Germline V lookup: CDR1 LGHNA, CDR2 YSLEER. Germline trimming cut 0 bases from V and 5 bases from J; bases unmatched to any gene: 12. CDR3 DNA: TGCGCCAGCAGCCAAGATCCGGGACAGCCCGGAAGGTATGGCTACACCTTC. This gives the protein CASSQDPGQPGRYGYTF.

The chain couples TRBV7-2 to TRBJ2-3; D ambiguous. V was pared by 5 bases and J by 9 bases, with 12 bases between. Germline lookup yields CDR1 SGHTA and CDR2 FQGNSA. The CDR3 contains 12 residues. In DNA, the CDR3 is TGTGCCAGCAGCCCCCTTCGGGCGACGCAGTATTTT. This encodes CASSPLRATQYF.

The V gene is TRBV2, the J gene TRBJ2-7; TRBD2 matches 10 bases. Trimming removed 4 bases from V and 3 bases from J; junction bases left unmatched: 18. CDR1 and CDR2 from the germline V gene are SNHLY and FYNNEI. This CDR3 spans 19 amino acids. This chain's CDR3 is CASSGRLAGGLRPLYEQYF. The CDR3 coding sequence is TGTGCCAGCAGTGGAAGGTTAGCGGGGGGACTTCGTCCCCTCTACGAGCAGTACTTC. The whole variable domain, remainder taken from reference TRBV2 and TRBJ2-7, is EPEVTQTPSHQVTQMGQEVILRCVPISNHLYFYWYRQILGQKVEFLVSFYNNEISEKSEIFDDQFSVERPDGSNFTLKIRSTKLEDSAMYFCASSGRLAGGLRPLYEQYFGPGTRLTVT.

This clone has just a few counts. The V gene is TRBV4-3, the J gene TRBJ1-4; D is ambiguous. Trimming stripped 0 bases from V and 7 bases from J, with 15 bases between. CDR3 length: 16 residues. Germline lookup yields CDR1 LGHNA and CDR2 YSLEER. For the CDR3, the DNA is TGCGCCAGCAGCCAAGATTCGGGGAAAGGAGGTGAAAAACTGTTTTTT. Its translation: CASSQDSGKGGEKLFF.

V and J are TRBV30 and TRBJ2-3; D gene unclear. There are 14 residues in the CDR3. The V gene's germline CDR1 is GTSNPN and CDR2 SVGIG (reference sequence). Trimming took 4 bases from V and 2 from J, leaving 13 bases between them. CDR3 bases: TGTGCCTGGACTAACCTTACCCACACAGATACGCAGTATTTT. This encodes CAWTNLTHTDTQYF.